This is a list of T cell receptor beta chains from one sample in a study of response to subunit inactivated influenza vaccine. Each CDR3 protein gets one entry after TCRdb re-called the RT-PCR reads with MiXCR. The repertoire consists of about 650,000 distinct CDR3 sequences, with 12% to 15% occurring once and the leading ten covering about 7.4%. Sequencing used PBMCs from blood, obtained less than 15 days before vaccination. The source of these receptors is a man aged 50 to 60 who received an inactivated influenza vaccine. Both conserved end residues are part of each CDR3. D genes are given only for firm matches. Some rows have no size entry. The others give once, few or many, or a class for an expanded clone.

V gene: TRBV14
J gene: TRBJ1-2
clone size: NA
D gene: TRBD1
CDR3 protein: CASSQASGTAYGYTF
CDR3 DNA: TGTGCCAGCAGCCAAGCCTCCGGGACAGCCTATGGCTACACCTTC

V gene: TRBV6-5
J gene: TRBJ2-7
clone size: NA
D gene: NA
CDR3 protein: CAARTPGYEQYF
CDR3 DNA: TGTGCCGCGCGGACCCCCGGCTACGAGCAGTACTTC

V gene: TRBV10-3
J gene: TRBJ2-7
clone size: many
D gene: NA
CDR3 protein: CAIRSASDSYEQYF
CDR3 DNA: TGTGCCATCAGGAGCGCTAGCGACTCCTACGAGCAGTACTTC

V gene: TRBV7-8
J gene: TRBJ2-3
clone size: few
D gene: TRBD2
CDR3 protein: CASSARSGRAQDTQYF
CDR3 DNA: TGTGCCAGCAGCGCCCGTAGCGGGAGGGCCCAGGATACGCAGTATTTT

V gene: TRBV6-1
J gene: TRBJ1-5
clone size: NA
D gene: NA
CDR3 protein: CASSPPALDSNQPQHF
CDR3 DNA: TGTGCCAGCAGTCCGCCCGCACTAGATAGCAATCAGCCCCAGCATTTT

V gene: TRBV27
J gene: TRBJ1-3
clone size: NA
D gene: NA
CDR3 protein: CASTVESSGNTIYF
CDR3 DNA: TGTGCCAGCACGGTCGAGAGCTCTGGAAACACCATATATTTT

V gene: TRBV9
J gene: TRBJ2-2
clone size: NA
D gene: NA
CDR3 protein: CASSVGLHNTGELFF
CDR3 DNA: TGTGCCAGCAGCGTAGGACTACATAACACCGGGGAGCTGTTTTTT

V gene: TRBV11-1
J gene: TRBJ2-5
clone size: many
D gene: NA
CDR3 protein: CASSLLGPQETQYF
CDR3 DNA: TGTGCCAGCAGCCTGTTGGGGCCCCAAGAGACCCAGTACTTC

V gene: TRBV20-1
J gene: TRBJ2-3
clone size: many
D gene: NA
CDR3 protein: CSASSGSDTQYF
CDR3 DNA: TGCAGTGCTAGTTCAGGGTCGGATACGCAGTATTTT

V gene: TRBV12-3/TRBV12-4
J gene: TRBJ2-1
clone size: NA
D gene: TRBD2
CDR3 protein: CASSSSGKYNEQFF
CDR3 DNA: TGTGCCAGCAGTTCTAGCGGGAAGTACAATGAGCAGTTCTTC

V gene: TRBV12-3/TRBV12-4
J gene: TRBJ1-6
clone size: NA
D gene: TRBD1
CDR3 protein: CASSEGQSSPLHF
CDR3 DNA: TGTGCCAGCAGTGAGGGACAGTCTTCACCCCTCCACTTT

V gene: TRBV5-1
J gene: TRBJ1-2
clone size: NA
D gene: NA
CDR3 protein: CASSTTGGANYGYTF
CDR3 DNA: TGCGCCAGCAGCACTACTGGGGGAGCTAACTATGGCTACACCTTC

V gene: TRBV4-3
J gene: TRBJ2-1
clone size: NA
D gene: TRBD2
CDR3 protein: CASSQDLTSGVYNEQFF
CDR3 DNA: TGCGCCAGCAGCCAAGACCTGACTAGCGGGGTATACAATGAGCAGTTCTTC

V gene: TRBV6-5
J gene: TRBJ1-4
clone size: few
D gene: NA
CDR3 protein: CASSYSQAKEKLFF
CDR3 DNA: TGTGCCAGCAGTTACTCACAGGCGAAGGAAAAACTGTTTTTT

V gene: TRBV11-2
J gene: TRBJ1-3
clone size: few
D gene: NA
CDR3 protein: CASSLLGSLVGNTIYF
CDR3 DNA: TGTGCCAGCAGCTTACTGGGGTCCTTAGTTGGAAACACCATATATTTT

V gene: TRBV5-1
J gene: TRBJ2-2
clone size: few
D gene: TRBD1
CDR3 protein: CASSHPGTAGTGELFF
CDR3 DNA: TGCGCCAGCAGCCACCCCGGGACAGCCGGCACCGGGGAGCTGTTTTTT

V gene: TRBV5-1
J gene: TRBJ2-2
clone size: NA
D gene: TRBD2
CDR3 protein: CASRRLAGEVGELFF
CDR3 DNA: TGCGCCAGCCGAAGACTAGCGGGAGAGGTCGGGGAGCTGTTTTTT

V gene: TRBV10-3
J gene: TRBJ2-3
clone size: few
D gene: TRBD2
CDR3 protein: CAISESYTSGSTDTQYF
CDR3 DNA: TGTGCCATCAGTGAGTCGTATACTAGCGGTAGCACAGATACGCAGTATTTT

V gene: TRBV27
J gene: TRBJ2-7
clone size: NA
D gene: TRBD1
CDR3 protein: CASSPGTGGLVEQYF
CDR3 DNA: TGTGCCAGCAGTCCCGGGACAGGGGGCCTAGTCGAGCAGTACTTC

V gene: TRBV7-2
J gene: TRBJ2-1
clone size: few
D gene: NA
CDR3 protein: CASSLVADGSSYNEQFF
CDR3 DNA: TGTGCCAGCAGCTTAGTAGCGGACGGAAGCTCCTACAATGAGCAGTTCTTC

V gene: TRBV18
J gene: TRBJ2-5
clone size: few
D gene: NA
CDR3 protein: CASSPNQQGAETQYF
CDR3 DNA: TGTGCCAGCTCACCGAATCAGCAGGGCGCGGAGACCCAGTACTTC

V gene: TRBV20-1
J gene: TRBJ2-1
clone size: NA
D gene: TRBD2
CDR3 protein: CSVRRLAGNNEQFF
CDR3 DNA: TGCAGTGTCAGACGGCTAGCGGGAAACAATGAGCAGTTCTTC

V gene: TRBV5-1
J gene: TRBJ2-5
clone size: many
D gene: TRBD2
CDR3 protein: CASSSGLAGLQETQYF
CDR3 DNA: TGCGCCAGCAGCTCGGGACTAGCGGGTTTGCAAGAGACCCAGTACTTC

V gene: TRBV24-1
J gene: TRBJ1-1
clone size: few
D gene: TRBD1
CDR3 protein: CATSDWGTGQAFF
CDR3 DNA: TGTGCCACCAGTGATTGGGGGACAGGGCAAGCTTTCTTT

V gene: TRBV6-2/TRBV6-3
J gene: TRBJ2-7
clone size: once
D gene: NA
CDR3 protein: CASSRPGGGRAYEQYF
CDR3 DNA: TGTGCCAGCAGCCGTCCCGGGGGTGGGAGAGCCTACGAGCAGTACTTC

V gene: TRBV27
J gene: TRBJ2-1
clone size: NA
D gene: NA
CDR3 protein: CASRKGAGLSYNEQFF
CDR3 DNA: TGTGCCAGCCGAAAAGGGGCCGGCCTCTCCTACAATGAGCAGTTCTTC

V gene: TRBV20-1
J gene: TRBJ2-3
clone size: NA
D gene: NA
CDR3 protein: CSARGRYTDTQYF
CDR3 DNA: TGCAGTGCTAGGGGGCGGTACACAGATACGCAGTATTTT

V gene: TRBV11-2
J gene: TRBJ2-2
clone size: NA
D gene: TRBD1
CDR3 protein: CASDRGSTGELFF
CDR3 DNA: TGTGCCAGCGACAGGGGATCCACCGGGGAGCTGTTTTTT

V gene: TRBV28
J gene: TRBJ2-3
clone size: few
D gene: TRBD2
CDR3 protein: CASRELADSTDTQYF
CDR3 DNA: TGTGCCAGCAGAGAACTAGCGGATAGCACAGATACGCAGTATTTT

V gene: TRBV6-7
J gene: TRBJ1-5
clone size: NA
D gene: TRBD1
CDR3 protein: CASSYTLRRTGFSSNQPQHF
CDR3 DNA: TGTGCCAGCAGTTACACCCTCCGAAGGACAGGGTTTAGTAGCAATCAGCCCCAGCATTTT

V gene: TRBV10-3
J gene: TRBJ1-1
clone size: many
D gene: NA
CDR3 protein: CAISSGRGIDEAFF
CDR3 DNA: TGTGCCATCTCTTCGGGCAGGGGTATAGATGAAGCTTTCTTT

V gene: TRBV4-3
J gene: TRBJ2-7
clone size: few
D gene: NA
CDR3 protein: CASSQDRASTYEQYF
CDR3 DNA: TGCGCCAGCAGCCAAGACAGGGCATCTACCTACGAGCAGTACTTC

V gene: TRBV6-2/TRBV6-3
J gene: TRBJ1-5
clone size: NA
D gene: NA
CDR3 protein: CASSFGQVINQPQHF
CDR3 DNA: TGTGCCAGCAGTTTCGGGCAGGTGATCAATCAGCCCCAGCATTTT

V gene: TRBV11-3
J gene: TRBJ1-6
clone size: NA
D gene: NA
CDR3 protein: CASSSDPYSPLHF
CDR3 DNA: TGTGCCAGCAGCTCCGACCCTTATTCACCCCTCCACTTT

V gene: TRBV5-1
J gene: TRBJ2-7
clone size: many
D gene: TRBD2
CDR3 protein: CASSLTSGGAEQYF
CDR3 DNA: TGCGCCAGCTCTTTGACTAGCGGGGGAGCAGAGCAGTACTTC

V gene: TRBV12-3/TRBV12-4
J gene: TRBJ2-7
clone size: NA
D gene: TRBD2
CDR3 protein: CASSLQGTSEQYF
CDR3 DNA: TGTGCCAGCAGTTTACAGGGGACTAGCGAGCAGTACTTC

V gene: TRBV20-1
J gene: TRBJ2-3
clone size: few
D gene: NA
CDR3 protein: CSARNRFGTRRGTQYF
CDR3 DNA: TGCAGTGCTAGAAATCGGTTCGGGACTCGGCGAGGTACGCAGTATTTT

V gene: TRBV20-1
J gene: TRBJ2-1
clone size: few
D gene: NA
CDR3 protein: CSATDGVDEQFF
CDR3 DNA: TGCAGTGCGACGGACGGAGTCGATGAGCAGTTCTTC

V gene: TRBV5-1
J gene: TRBJ1-1
clone size: NA
D gene: TRBD1
CDR3 protein: CASSSTGTGGFGTEAFF
CDR3 DNA: TGCGCCAGCAGCTCTACCGGGACAGGGGGCTTCGGCACTGAAGCTTTCTTT

V gene: TRBV5-6
J gene: TRBJ2-7
clone size: NA
D gene: TRBD2
CDR3 protein: CASSPTGRADEQYF
CDR3 DNA: TGTGCCAGCAGCCCCACGGGGAGGGCCGACGAGCAGTACTTC

V gene: TRBV30
J gene: TRBJ2-1
clone size: few
D gene: NA
CDR3 protein: CAWSGGALYNEQFF
CDR3 DNA: TGTGCCTGGAGTGGAGGGGCGCTCTACAATGAGCAGTTCTTC

V gene: TRBV20-1
J gene: TRBJ2-5
clone size: few
D gene: NA
CDR3 protein: CSARQGMQTQYF
CDR3 DNA: TGCAGTGCTAGACAGGGGATGCAGACCCAGTACTTC

V gene: TRBV2
J gene: TRBJ1-2
clone size: few
D gene: NA
CDR3 protein: CASRNGPNYGYTF
CDR3 DNA: TGTGCCAGCAGAAATGGCCCCAACTATGGCTACACCTTC

V gene: TRBV4-1
J gene: TRBJ2-2
clone size: few
D gene: NA
CDR3 protein: CASSPSGIATGELFF
CDR3 DNA: TGCGCCAGCAGCCCCTCAGGGATCGCCACCGGGGAGCTGTTTTTT

V gene: TRBV5-1
J gene: TRBJ1-1
clone size: NA
D gene: NA
CDR3 protein: CASTSDRNTEAFF
CDR3 DNA: TGCGCCAGCACAAGCGACCGGAACACTGAAGCTTTCTTT

V gene: TRBV15
J gene: TRBJ2-5
clone size: few
D gene: NA
CDR3 protein: CATSRDGTPQETQYF
CDR3 DNA: TGTGCCACCAGCAGAGATGGGACACCCCAAGAGACCCAGTACTTC

V gene: TRBV6-2/TRBV6-3
J gene: TRBJ2-7
clone size: NA
D gene: NA
CDR3 protein: CASSSDIAYEQYF
CDR3 DNA: TGTGCCAGCAGTTCGGACATAGCCTACGAGCAGTACTTC

V gene: TRBV6-2/TRBV6-3
J gene: TRBJ2-1
clone size: few
D gene: NA
CDR3 protein: CASSYRPRPLFF
CDR3 DNA: TGTGCCAGCAGTTACCGCCCGAGGCCGCTGTTCTTC

V gene: TRBV3-1
J gene: TRBJ2-5
clone size: NA
D gene: TRBD2
CDR3 protein: CASSRATSGEETQYF
CDR3 DNA: TGTGCCAGCAGCCGAGCGACTAGCGGGGAAGAGACCCAGTACTTC

V gene: TRBV5-1
J gene: TRBJ1-2
clone size: few
D gene: NA
CDR3 protein: CASSIDRYGYTF
CDR3 DNA: TGCGCCAGCAGCATAGATCGCTATGGCTACACCTTC